Below, 23 T cell receptor beta chains from the same sample are listed, as sequenced in a study of graft-versus-host responses after intestinal transplantation. Only in-frame clones appear in the TCRdb table, and some are missing; sequencing was by immunoSEQ multiplex PCR. This sample has 38,000 or so clones, with about 95% found just once. No antigen has been identified for these receptors. Sequences were derived from unstimulated CD8+ T cells sorted from spleen or lymph node cells, sampled before transplant. These receptors were collected from a human donor who was the organ donor for an intestinal transplant.

The chain uses TRBV5-4 and TRBJ2-3, with 9 bases aligning to TRBD2. The CDR3 totals 16 residues. Germline CDR1 is SGHNT and CDR2 is YYREEE (reference sequence). V gave up 0 bases and J gave up 2 bases; unmatched junction bases: 4. The CDR3 sequence: CASSLGLAEYTDTQYF. CDR3 sequence (DNA): TGTGCCAGCAGCTTGGGACTAGCGGAGTACACAGATACGCAGTATTTT.

CDR3 nucleotides: TGTGCCAGCAGCTTAGAGTATGCAGGACTAAGCCTGAACACTGAAGCTTTCTTT. Translation: CASSLEYAGLSLNTEAFF. The chain recombines TRBV7-2 with TRBJ1-1; D not certain. V lost 1 base and J lost 0, with 18 bases in between. CDR1 and CDR2 (germline): SGHTA, FQGNSA. The CDR3 loop spans 18 amino acids.

The chain uses TRBV5-4 and TRBJ1-1, with a tentative D call TRBD1 (5 bases). CDR3 length: 16 amino acids. From germline, CDR1 is SGHNT and CDR2 YYREEE (reference sequence). V dropped 4 bases and J dropped 6 bases, with 22 bases sitting between them. The CDR3 here is CASSRAEYPWGAEAFF. The CDR3 region has the DNA TGTGCCAGCAGCCGAGCGGAGTATCCTTGGGGGGCTGAAGCTTTCTTT.

The genes are TRBV10-3 and TRBJ1-3, with 7 bases fitting TRBD1. The CDR3 is 17 residues long. Looked up from germline, CDR1 is ENHRY and CDR2 is SYGVKD. The junction had 7 bases not matched to a gene; V was cut back by 0 bases and J by 2 bases. This CDR3 reads CAISESGTVYTGNTIYF. Here the CDR3 DNA reads TGTGCCATCAGTGAGTCGGGGACAGTCTACACTGGAAACACCATATATTTT.

The chain links TRBV19 to TRBJ1-5; the D gene is possibly TRBD1 (5 bases). V dropped 6 bases and J dropped 0 bases, with 12 bases sitting between them. CDR3 length: 15 residues. Looked up from germline, CDR1 is LNHDA and CDR2 is SQIVND (reference sequence). This chain's CDR3 is CASSEQDFSNQPQHF. Here the CDR3 DNA reads TGTGCCAGTAGCGAACAGGACTTTAGCAATCAGCCCCAGCATTTT.

This rearrangement joins TRBV19 to TRBJ2-3; tentatively, D is TRBD2 (6 bases). CDR1 is LNHDA, CDR2 SQIVND, per germline (reference sequence). This CDR3 contains 15 residues. With 5 bases removed from V and 6 bases from J, the gap between germline ends came to 18 bases. The CDR3 is CASSPIRGLKDTQYF. The CDR3 DNA is TGTGCCAGTAGTCCCATCCGGGGGTTGAAGGATACGCAGTATTTT.

The chain joins TRBV5-4 to TRBJ1-4, with a weak D call TRBD1 (5 bases). V dropped 5 bases and J dropped 3 bases, with 26 bases sitting between them. There are 19 residues in the CDR3. Germline lookup yields CDR1 SGHNT and CDR2 YYREEE (reference sequence). The CDR3 region has the DNA TGTGCCAGCAGACCTACCGGGACTCAACCCAAGGTGGCTAATGAAAAACTGTTTTTT. As protein: CASRPTGTQPKVANEKLFF.

The chain combines TRBV11-2 with TRBJ2-3, with D possibly matching TRBD2 (7 bases). CDR1 is SGHAT and CDR2 is FQNNGV in the germline V gene. The CDR3 has 16 amino acids. V lost 5 bases and J 4 bases, leaving 19 bases between the germline ends. The CDR3 loop is CASSPRTRGGPDTQYF. The CDR3, as DNA: TGTGCCAGCAGCCCAAGGACTAGAGGGGGACCAGATACGCAGTATTTT. The variable domain in full, with the rest retrieved from reference TRBV11-2 and TRBJ2-3, is EAGVAQSPRYKIIEKRQSVAFWCNPISGHATLYWYQQILGQGPKLLIQFQNNGVVDDSQLPKDRFSAERLKGVDSTLKIQPAKLEDSAVYLCASSPRTRGGPDTQYFGPGTRLTVL.

The chain carries TRBV15 and TRBJ2-4, with 8 bases identical to TRBD2. This CDR3 has 15 amino acids. Germline V gene data show CDR1 as LNHNV and CDR2 as YYDKDF (reference sequence). Germline trimming cut 1 base from V and 8 bases from J; bases unmatched to any gene: 7. The CDR3 sequence: CATSRATGGRDIQYF. The CDR3 DNA reads as TGTGCCACCAGCAGAGCCACGGGGGGGCGGGACATTCAGTACTTC.

This clone was seen only once. This chain uses TRBV19 with TRBJ2-3, with 11 bases lining up with TRBD1. V shed 4 bases, J shed 6 bases, and the junction held 3 bases outside the gene matches. This CDR3 is built from 14 residues. The germline V gene has CDR1 LNHDA and CDR2 SQIVND (reference sequence). The CDR3 loop reads CASSTWTGGDTQYF. The CDR3 DNA reads as TGTGCCAGTAGTACTTGGACAGGGGGCGATACGCAGTATTTT. Looking up the rest from reference TRBV19 and TRBJ2-3 gives the full variable domain: DGGITQSPKYLFRKEGQNVTLSCEQNLNHDAMYWYRQDPGQGLRLIYYSQIVNDFQKGDIAEGYSVSREKKESFPLTVTSAQKNPTAFYLCASSTWTGGDTQYFGPGTRLTVL.

The V and J genes are TRBV12-5 and TRBJ2-1; 9 positions agree with TRBD1. CDR3 length equals 15 residues. Germline V gene data show CDR1 as LGHNT and CDR2 as FRNRAP. V lost 2 bases and J lost 4; bases outside the gene matches: 3. The CDR3 here is CASGLLQGAYNEQFF. CDR3 coding DNA: TGTGCTAGTGGTTTGTTACAGGGGGCGTACAATGAGCAGTTCTTC.

The chain couples TRBV21-1 to TRBJ2-7; the listed D gene, TRBD1, was not tested against the DNA. TRBV21-1 is a pseudogene locus. The CDR3 has 14 amino acids. The CDR3 DNA is TGTGCCAGCAGCGCTGGTACAGGGGGCGACGAGCAGTACTTC. It specifies CASSAGTGGDEQYF.

This chain links TRBV11-2 with TRBJ2-3; D gene uncertain. Germline V lookup: CDR1 SGHAT, CDR2 FQNNGV. V dropped 4 bases and J dropped 3 bases, with 8 bases sitting between them. The CDR3 is 13 amino acids. CDR3 coding DNA: TGTGCCAGCAGCTCGGACGGGACAGATACGCAGTATTTT. The encoded protein is CASSSDGTDTQYF.

The chain employs TRBV7-8 and TRBJ1-2; weak D call: TRBD1 (5 bases). The CDR3 has 15 amino acids. Germline values: CDR1 SGHVS, CDR2 FQNEAQ. Trimming took off 4 bases at V and 2 bases at J, with 14 bases between the two ends. In DNA form, the CDR3 reads TGTGCCAGCAGCTCCTGGGACCGCCCAAACTATGGCTACACCTTC. Protein product: CASSSWDRPNYGYTF. The full variable domain, with the rest looked up from reference TRBV7-8 and TRBJ1-2, is GAGVSQSPRYKVAKRGQDVALRCDPISGHVSLFWYQQALGQGPEFLTYFQNEAQLDKSGLPSDRFFAERPEGSVSTLKIQRTQQEDSAVYLCASSSWDRPNYGYTFGSGTRLTVV.

The genes are TRBV6-5 and TRBJ1-1; 11 bases match TRBD1. The CDR3 spans 13 residues. In germline, CDR1 is MNHEY, CDR2 SVGAGI. Trimming removed 6 bases from V and 6 bases from J; junction bases left unmatched: 3. CDR3 coding DNA: TGTGCCAGCAGCCAGGGACAGGGGGCTGAAGCTTTCTTT. Protein: CASSQGQGAEAFF.

The rearrangement joins TRBV19 to TRBJ2-5; TRBD2 matches at 7 bases. J lost 2 bases, V lost 1 base, and 7 bases had no gene match. The CDR3 totals 16 residues. The V gene's germline CDR1 is LNHDA and CDR2 SQIVND (reference sequence). CDR3 sequence: CASSIGLAGVQETQYF. The CDR3 DNA follows: TGTGCCAGTAGTATAGGTCTGGCGGGGGTTCAAGAGACCCAGTACTTC. Variable domain in full (rest from reference TRBV19 and TRBJ2-5): DGGITQSPKYLFRKEGQNVTLSCEQNLNHDAMYWYRQDPGQGLRLIYYSQIVNDFQKGDIAEGYSVSREKKESFPLTVTSAQKNPTAFYLCASSIGLAGVQETQYFGPGTRLLVL.

A single count supports this clone. The chain employs TRBV11-2 and TRBJ2-7; D is unresolved. The CDR3 has 12 amino acids. Germline V gene data show CDR1 as SGHAT and CDR2 as FQNNGV. V lost 2 bases to trimming and J lost 3 bases, with 5 bases between them. The CDR3 DNA sequence: TGTGCCAGCAGCTTAATCCTCTACGAGCAGTACTTC. It specifies CASSLILYEQYF.

The genes are TRBV10-2 and TRBJ1-6; 8 bases line up with TRBD1. The trim removed 7 bases at V and 11 bases at J, leaving 13 bases unmatched. CDR3 length: 15 amino acids. From germline, CDR1 is WSHSY and CDR2 SAAADI. CDR3 in amino acids: CASKGQGRAWAPLHF. The DNA for the CDR3 is TGCGCCAGCAAAGGACAGGGAAGGGCTTGGGCACCCCTCCACTTT.

This chain joins TRBV9 and TRBJ2-5, with TRBD2 identical over 9 bases. CDR3 length: 18 amino acids. The germline V gene has CDR1 SGDLS and CDR2 YYNGEE. Trimming cost V 4 bases and J 2 bases; bases outside gene matches: 15. The CDR3 reads CASSPVGPSGALQETQYF. DNA of the CDR3: TGTGCCAGCAGCCCAGTGGGGCCTAGCGGGGCGTTACAAGAGACCCAGTACTTC. Variable domain in full (rest from reference TRBV9 and TRBJ2-5): DSGVTQTPKHLITATGQRVTLRCSPRSGDLSVYWYQQSLDQGLQFLIQYYNGEERAKGNILERFSAQQFPDLHSELNLSSLELGDSALYFCASSPVGPSGALQETQYFGPGTRLLVL.

The chain combines TRBV5-1 with TRBJ1-4; D perhaps matches TRBD1 (5 bases). Trimming cost V 4 bases and J 7 bases, with 17 bases left between them. Germline V gives CDR1 SGHRS, CDR2 YFSETQ. This CDR3 has 15 amino acids. CDR3 sequence: CASSPTSGYGEKLFF. The CDR3 nucleotides are TGCGCCAGCAGCCCTACCTCAGGGTACGGTGAAAAACTGTTTTTT.

CDR3 loop: CASSYSGQASYEQYF. The CDR3 DNA reads TGTGCCAGCAGTTACTCGGGACAGGCTTCCTACGAGCAGTACTTC. The V call is TRBV6-6, the J call TRBJ2-7; 8 bases agree with TRBD1. V lost 0 bases to trimming and J lost 1 base; unmatched junction nucleotides: 2. Germline lookup yields CDR1 MNHNY and CDR2 SVGAGI (reference sequence). This CDR3 contains 15 residues.

The rearrangement joins TRBV13 to TRBJ2-7; 11 positions agree with TRBD2. The J segment lost 4 bases and the V segment lost 3 bases, leaving 2 bases of the junction unmatched. The CDR3 runs to 14 residues. Germline CDR1 reads PRHDT; CDR2 reads FYEKMQ (reference sequence). CDR3 coding DNA: TGTGCCAGCAGCTTCAGACTAGCGGGGTACGAGCAGTACTTC. It encodes CASSFRLAGYEQYF. The entire variable domain, with the rest obtained from reference TRBV13 and TRBJ2-7, is as follows: AAGVIQSPRHLIKEKRETATLKCYPIPRHDTVYWYQQGPGQDPQFLISFYEKMQSDKGSIPDRFSAQQFSDYHSELNMSSLELGDSALYFCASSFRLAGYEQYFGPGTRLTVT.

V gene TRBV15 combines with J gene TRBJ2-5; 9 nucleotides match TRBD1. CDR3 length: 16 residues. Per the germline V gene, CDR1 is LNHNV and CDR2 is YYDKDF (reference sequence). The ends lost 6 bases at V and 4 bases at J; junction bases unmatched: 12. The CDR3 loop reads CATSPLGQGVGETQYF. In nucleotides, the CDR3 is TGTGCCACCAGTCCCCTGGGACAGGGAGTAGGAGAGACCCAGTACTTC.